One T cell receptor beta chain is described in this entry. Its antigen is not identified. The CDR3 contains 23 residues. These data come from a study of shared clonotypes between healthy human individuals. Study findings and constraints: Generally, naive subsets (rather than memory subsets) showed larger estimated richness.

Sequenced by immunoSEQ multiplex PCR; TCRdb stores in-frame clones only, minus some. The sample lists nearly 1 million clones; less than 85% were seen once. This chain uses TRBV12-1 with TRBJ2-7; the table calls TRBD2, which could not be checked here. TRBV12-1 is an annotated pseudogene. Material: memory CD4+ T cells sorted from blood. Sample subset: CD45RA-negative fraction. This clonotype was obtained from a man aged 18-30 years in good health. Here the CDR3 reads CASSFRAGPYPFRAFHLSNEQYF. CDR3 in DNA: TGTGCCAGCAGCTTTAGGGCGGGACCGTATCCGTTTCGAGCATTCCATCTGTCTAACGAGCAGTACTTC.